This T cell receptor beta chain was profiled in a study of blood T cell repertoires in COVID-19. For the study at large: T cells, B-cell-depleted T cells, or PBMCs supplied cDNA or gDNA.

The CDR3 runs 15 residues. The V segment lost 4 bases and the J segment 3 bases; nucleotides outside the gene matches: 7. Germline-derived CDR1 and CDR2 are SGHRS and YFSETQ. Data came from immunoSEQ multiplex PCR; TCRdb stores just in-frame clones and leaves some out. Among around 140,000 clones listed, approximately 88% were seen once. The J gene is TRBJ1-3, the V gene TRBV5-1, with 7 bases aligning to TRBD1. The origin of this receptor is a woman aged 45 to 65 with acute or convalescent COVID-19. Sequenced sample: peripheral blood. This chain's CDR3 is CASSEGQRIGNTIYF. The DNA of the CDR3 is TGCGCCAGCAGCGAGGGACAGAGGATTGGAAACACCATATATTTT.